These 9 T cell receptor beta chains were sequenced from one sample in a study of cytomegalovirus exposure and HLA in healthy donors. 60 Vbeta and 13 Jbeta primers were used in PCR. Only in-frame clones appear in the TCRdb table, and some are missing; sequencing was by immunoSEQ multiplex PCR. The data show 180,000 or so clones, less than 90% seen once. Sequencing was done on a sample of PBMCs. Receptors were obtained from a woman aged 50 to 60 in good health and CMV-seropositive.

The V call is TRBV25-1, the J call TRBJ2-3; D is uncertain. CDR1 MGHDK and CDR2 SYGVNS come from the germline V gene. Trimming cost V 1 base and J 2 bases, with 4 bases left between them. The CDR3 extends over 13 amino acids. As DNA, the CDR3 is TGTGCCAGCAGTGAATTTCTCACAGATACGCAGTATTTT. The encoded protein is CASSEFLTDTQYF.

This clone was recorded a few times. This chain connects TRBV29-1 to TRBJ1-4; 7 positions match TRBD1. Germline V gene sequence: CDR1 SQVTM, CDR2 ANQGSEA. The ends lost 4 bases at V and 2 bases at J; junction bases unmatched: 7. CDR3 length: 15 residues. The CDR3 bases are TGCAGCGTTGGGTGGGGGACAGTTACTAATGAAAAACTGTTTTTT. It is translated as CSVGWGTVTNEKLFF.

This clone was detected once. CDR3 sequence (DNA): TGTGCCAGCAGCTTTTCACGTGGAGTAGACGAGCAGTACTTC. The encoded protein is CASSFSRGVDEQYF. The rearrangement uses TRBV7-9 and TRBJ2-7; D is undetermined. Trimming left V 3 bases short and J 5 bases short, with 14 bases between. CDR1 and CDR2 from the germline V gene are SEHNR and FQNEAQ (reference sequence). CDR3 length equals 14 residues.

This clone occurred a few times. The V call is TRBV4-3, the J call TRBJ1-2; TRBD1 matches at 8 bases. CDR1 is LGHNA and CDR2 is YSLEER in the germline V gene. With V trimmed by 1 base and J by 7 bases, 5 bases remained unmatched. The CDR3 is 14 residues long. CDR3 region: CASSQADRVSGYTF. The DNA for the CDR3 is TGCGCCAGCAGCCAAGCGGACAGGGTCTCTGGCTACACCTTC.

The chain is built from TRBV4-1 and TRBJ1-6; D uncertain. Per germline, CDR1 MGHRA and CDR2 YSYEKL. The V gene lost 0 bases and the J gene lost 5 bases, with 11 bases spanning the gap. The CDR3 runs 16 residues. CDR3 DNA: TGCGCCAGCAGCCAAGACGGAGATACTAATAATTCACCCCTCCACTTT. This translates into CASSQDGDTNNSPLHF.

The chain recombines TRBV5-1 with TRBJ1-1; possibly TRBD1 for D (5 bases). This CDR3 contains 14 residues. V was cut by 0 bases and J by 5 bases, with 11 bases left in between. Germline V gene lookup returns CDR1 SGHRS and CDR2 YFSETQ. The CDR3 sequence is CASSLAVGGTEAFF. CDR3 in DNA: TGCGCCAGCAGCTTGGCCGTCGGGGGTACTGAAGCTTTCTTT.

This clone was detected a few times. The V and J genes are TRBV6-5 and TRBJ1-5; no definite D call. Per the germline V gene, CDR1 is MNHEY and CDR2 is SVGAGI. This CDR3 region has 13 residues. Trimming left V 6 bases short and J 0 bases short, with 6 bases between. Written as DNA, the CDR3 is TGTGCCAGCAGGCAGGCTAGCAATCAGCCCCAGCATTTT. This sequence encodes CASRQASNQPQHF.

The J gene is TRBJ2-1, the V gene TRBV11-2; tentatively, D is TRBD2 (8 bases). The CDR3 totals 16 residues. V lost 5 bases, J lost 1 base, and 15 bases lay in between. The germline CDR1 and CDR2 sequences are SGHAT and FQNNGV. The CDR3 reads CASSKAGDRSYNEQFF. Written as DNA, the CDR3 is TGTGCCAGCAGCAAAGCGGGGGACAGATCCTACAATGAGCAGTTCTTC.

The chain couples TRBV19 to TRBJ2-2; TRBD1 matches at 9 bases. The CDR3 length is 15 residues. CDR1 is LNHDA, CDR2 SQIVND, per germline (reference sequence). V lost 6 bases, J lost 3 bases, and 5 bases stayed unmatched. The CDR3 DNA sequence: TGTGCCAGTAGACGGGGGACAGGGCACACCGGGGAGCTGTTTTTT. Its protein is CASRRGTGHTGELFF.